This T cell receptor (beta chain) is drawn from a study of OX40 agonist ivuxolimab in advanced cancers. Study as a whole: Prior therapy, whether anti-PD-1, anti-PD-L1 or anti-CTLA-4, was allowed, and 40% had some.

Produced via immunoSEQ multiplex PCR; TCRdb's table is partial and in-frame only. The repertoire holds roughly 110,000 clones, with 75% to 95% as singletons. V lost 7 bases and J lost 3; bases outside the gene matches: 12. This CDR3 has 16 residues. Germline V lookup: CDR1 SNHLY, CDR2 FYNNEI. The TCR was taken from an adult with an advanced solid tumor such as melanoma, head and neck, liver or kidney cancer. Sequenced here: CD4+ or CD8+ T cells sorted from blood, sampled in a trial of the OX40 agonist ivuxolimab. The chain employs TRBV2 and TRBJ2-5; TRBD2 agrees at 9 bases. The CDR3 here is CASKQSWASGEETQYF. The CDR3 DNA reads TGTGCCAGCAAGCAATCGTGGGCTAGCGGGGAAGAGACCCAGTACTTC. The full variable domain, rest sourced from reference TRBV2 and TRBJ2-5, is EPEVTQTPSHQVTQMGQEVILRCVPISNHLYFYWYRQILGQKVEFLVSFYNNEISEKSEIFDDQFSVERPDGSNFTLKIRSTKLEDSAMYFCASKQSWASGEETQYFGPGTRLLVL.